A single sample gave rise to the 20 T cell receptor beta chains below, sequenced in a study of T cell responses to AZD1222 COVID-19 vaccine. Using immunoSEQ multiplex PCR, the repertoire was profiled, and TCRdb retains in-frame clones only, with some absent. This table has 130,000 to 150,000 clones, 82% appearing once. The material was peripheral blood, obtained on day 0 of MenACWY control vaccination. The source is an adult in good health.

The genes are TRBV3-1 (or the pseudogene TRBV3-2) and TRBJ1-2; D is unresolved. From germline, CDR1 is LGHDT and CDR2 YNNKEL (reference sequence). Between the trimmed V and J ends, which lost 4 bases and 4 bases, there was a span of 16 bases. The CDR3 contains 15 residues. For the CDR3, the DNA is TGTGCCAGCAGCCGGAGCAACGGACTCCTCTATGGCTACACCTTC. Protein product: CASSRSNGLLYGYTF.

This chain connects TRBV6-5 to TRBJ2-2; D gene ambiguous. Deletions cut 7 bases from V and 5 bases from J, with 5 bases between. Germline V gives CDR1 MNHEY, CDR2 SVGAGI. The CDR3 runs to 11 residues. The CDR3 spells CASKLTGELFF. Written as DNA, the CDR3 is TGTGCCAGCAAATTGACCGGGGAGCTGTTTTTT.

The rearrangement uses TRBV10-3 and TRBJ2-3; D might be TRBD1 or TRBD2, each matching 5 bases. V gave up 3 bases and J gave up 0 bases, with 19 bases separating them. CDR1 and CDR2 (germline): ENHRY, SYGVKD. The CDR3 is 18 residues long. The chain's CDR3 is CAISDGGTTIPSTDTQYF. The CDR3 DNA reads as TGTGCCATCAGTGATGGGGGAACTACGATTCCTAGCACAGATACGCAGTATTTT.

The chain joins TRBV5-1 to TRBJ2-1; 13 bases line up with TRBD2. The trim removed 1 base at V and 0 bases at J, leaving 4 bases unmatched. The CDR3 totals 18 residues. Germline-derived CDR1 and CDR2 are SGHRS and YFSETQ. The CDR3 sequence: CASSLPTSGGTSYNEQFF. CDR3 in DNA: TGCGCCAGCAGCTTGCCGACTAGCGGGGGGACCTCCTACAATGAGCAGTTCTTC.

The J gene is TRBJ2-3, the V gene TRBV9; TRBD2 matches at 11 bases. There are 16 residues in the CDR3. Germline V gene sequence: CDR1 SGDLS, CDR2 YYNGEE. J gave up 1 base and V 1 base, and 2 bases lay outside the gene matches. In DNA, the CDR3 is TGTGCCAGCAGCGTAACTAGCGGGGGACGCACAGATACGCAGTATTTT. This codes for CASSVTSGGRTDTQYF.

This clone has only a few counts. The chain links TRBV15 to TRBJ1-6; D possibly corresponds to TRBD1 (6 bases). From germline, CDR1 is LNHNV and CDR2 YYDKDF (reference sequence). The CDR3 is 17 amino acids. Trimming took off 9 bases at V and 1 base at J, with 19 bases between the two ends. The CDR3 loop reads CATKMKGGGSYNSPLHF. CDR3 DNA sequence: TGTGCCACTAAAATGAAGGGGGGCGGGTCCTATAATTCACCCCTCCACTTT. Full variable domain (missing parts from reference TRBV15 and TRBJ1-6): DAMVIQNPRYQVTQFGKPVTLSCSQTLNHNVMYWYQQKSSQAPKLLFHYYDKDFNNEADTPDNFQSRRPNTSFCFLDIRSPGLGDTAMYLCATKMKGGGSYNSPLHFGNGTRLTVT.

The genes are TRBV12-3 or TRBV12-4 and TRBJ2-5; TRBD1 might be the D (5 bases). The CDR3 is 13 amino acids. Trimming took 6 bases from V and 2 from J, leaving 10 bases between them. CDR3 sequence (DNA): TGTGCCAGCAGCCGGAGACAGCAAGAGACCCAGTACTTC. Its translation is CASSRRQQETQYF.

The gene calls are TRBV14 and TRBJ1-1; 10 bases line up with TRBD1. V gave up 5 bases and J gave up 5 bases; unmatched junction bases: 2. Germline V lookup: CDR1 SGHDN, CDR2 FVKESK. This CDR3 contains 13 residues. Here the CDR3 DNA reads TGTGCCAGCAGCACGGGACAGGGGACTGAAGCTTTCTTT. Translation: CASSTGQGTEAFF.

The chain carries TRBV7-9 and TRBJ1-6, with D possibly being TRBD1 (5 bases). V shed 3 bases and J shed 13 bases, with 10 bases lying between them. The germline V gene has CDR1 SEHNR and CDR2 FQNEAQ (reference sequence). The CDR3 has 12 amino acids. CDR3 residues: CASSLTEGPLHF. The CDR3 nucleotides are TGTGCCAGCAGCTTGACGGAGGGGCCCCTCCACTTT. The variable domain in full, with the rest retrieved from reference TRBV7-9 and TRBJ1-6, is DTGVSQNPRHKITKRGQNVTFRCDPISEHNRLYWYRQTLGQGPEFLTYFQNEAQLEKSRLLSDRFSAERPKGSFSTLEIQRTEQGDSAMYLCASSLTEGPLHFGNGTRLTVT.

This rearrangement joins TRBV19 to TRBJ2-2; D possibly corresponds to TRBD2 (6 bases). The germline V and J ends were trimmed by 3 bases and 0 bases, with 8 bases remaining between them. The V gene's germline CDR1 is LNHDA and CDR2 SQIVND (reference sequence). The CDR3 is made up of 15 amino acids. This CDR3 is CASSMRGPNTGELFF. CDR3 sequence (DNA): TGTGCCAGTAGTATGCGGGGCCCGAACACCGGGGAGCTGTTTTTT.

This clone was found a few times. The same CDR3 also results from other DNA sequences found in this sample. The chain combines TRBV7-3 with TRBJ2-7, with TRBD1 matching 9 bases. V was pared by 2 bases and J by 6 bases, with 2 bases of the junction left unmatched. The CDR3 is 13 residues long. CDR1 is SGHTA and CDR2 is FQGTGA in the germline V gene. CDR3 coding DNA: TGTGCCAGCAGCTTAGGGACAGGGCTCGAGCAGTACTTC. Protein sequence: CASSLGTGLEQYF.

The chain carries TRBV19 and TRBJ2-3, with TRBD2 identical over 7 bases. This CDR3 comprises 16 residues. Germline assignment: CDR1 LNHDA and CDR2 SQIVND (reference sequence). V was pared by 3 bases and J by 0 bases, with 6 bases of the junction left unmatched. CDR3 in amino acids: CASSIMTSPSTDTQYF. The CDR3 DNA is TGTGCCAGTAGTATTATGACTAGCCCTAGCACAGATACGCAGTATTTT.

The chain couples TRBV11-3 to TRBJ2-2; 11 bases fit TRBD2. The CDR3 has 17 amino acids. From germline, CDR1 is SGHNT and CDR2 YENEEA. V was clipped by 0 bases and J by 4 bases; unmatched bases: 4. CDR3 loop: CASSLDRLAGRTGELFF. The CDR3 DNA is TGTGCCAGCAGCTTAGATCGACTAGCGGGGCGCACCGGGGAGCTGTTTTTT.

This rearrangement joins TRBV14 to TRBJ2-1; D remains unclear. There are 13 residues in the CDR3. Germline CDR1 SGHDN, CDR2 FVKESK. Trimming took 0 bases from V and 6 from J, leaving 6 bases between them. The CDR3 loop reads CASSQDLVNEQFF. The CDR3 DNA reads as TGTGCCAGCAGCCAAGATCTGGTCAATGAGCAGTTCTTC.

This chain uses TRBV28 with TRBJ2-5; no clear D. The germline V gene has CDR1 MDHEN and CDR2 SYDVKM. V lost 7 bases, J lost 2 bases, and 17 bases lay in between. This CDR3 has 15 residues. This CDR3 reads CASKFIGPRQETQYF. DNA of the CDR3: TGTGCCAGCAAATTCATCGGGCCAAGGCAAGAGACCCAGTACTTC.

The chain joins TRBV5-1 to TRBJ2-1; 8 nucleotides align to TRBD2. V gave up 2 bases and J gave up 8 bases; unmatched junction bases: 3. The CDR3 covers 13 residues. Germline CDR1 and CDR2: SGHRS and YFSETQ. The CDR3 sequence: CASSFGGEHEQFF. The CDR3 DNA is TGCGCCAGCAGCTTCGGGGGGGAGCATGAGCAGTTCTTC.

The chain has TRBV5-1 and TRBJ2-3; D might be TRBD2 (6 bases). V was shortened by 4 bases and J by 4 bases, with 16 bases between the two germline ends. The germline gives CDR1 SGHRS, CDR2 YFSETQ. The CDR3 runs to 15 residues. CDR3 nucleotide sequence: TGCGCCAGCAGCACCCGACTAGAGGAAGCAGATACGCAGTATTTT. This codes for CASSTRLEEADTQYF.

The V and J genes are TRBV5-1 and TRBJ2-5; the match to TRBD2 covers 8 bases. This CDR3 is 15 amino acids long. The V gene's germline CDR1 is SGHRS and CDR2 YFSETQ. Unmatched junction bases numbered 4, after V lost 2 bases and J lost 1 base. The CDR3 DNA reads TGCGCCAGCAGCTTAGCGGGGGCCCGCCAAGAGACCCAGTACTTC. Protein: CASSLAGARQETQYF.

The chain combines TRBV2 with TRBJ1-2; D ambiguous. V was clipped by 6 bases and J by 7 bases, with 15 bases between them. The CDR3 is 13 residues long. Germline assignment: CDR1 SNHLY and CDR2 FYNNEI. Written as DNA, the CDR3 is TGTGCCAGCAGCTTAGGACTTTCGGGTGGCTACACCTTC. It is translated as CASSLGLSGGYTF.

The chain recombines TRBV19 with TRBJ1-5, with 8 bases aligning to TRBD1. The CDR3 spans 16 residues. The germline V gene has CDR1 LNHDA and CDR2 SQIVND (reference sequence). V lost 5 bases and J lost 10; bases outside the gene matches: 16. This chain's CDR3 is CASSAIDRGGSKPQHF. The CDR3 DNA reads as TGTGCCAGTAGTGCCATAGACAGGGGTGGTTCTAAACCCCAGCATTTT.